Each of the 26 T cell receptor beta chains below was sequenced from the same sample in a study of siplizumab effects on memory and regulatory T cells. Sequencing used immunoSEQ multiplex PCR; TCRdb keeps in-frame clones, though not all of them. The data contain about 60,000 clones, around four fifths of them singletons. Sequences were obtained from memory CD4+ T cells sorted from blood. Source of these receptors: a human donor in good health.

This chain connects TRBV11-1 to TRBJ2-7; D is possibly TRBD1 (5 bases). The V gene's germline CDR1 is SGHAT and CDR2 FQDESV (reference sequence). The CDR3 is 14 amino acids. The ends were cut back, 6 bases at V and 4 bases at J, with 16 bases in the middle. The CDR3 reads CASRPRKGQYEQYF. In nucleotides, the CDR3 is TGTGCCAGCAGACCTAGAAAGGGGCAATACGAGCAGTACTTC.

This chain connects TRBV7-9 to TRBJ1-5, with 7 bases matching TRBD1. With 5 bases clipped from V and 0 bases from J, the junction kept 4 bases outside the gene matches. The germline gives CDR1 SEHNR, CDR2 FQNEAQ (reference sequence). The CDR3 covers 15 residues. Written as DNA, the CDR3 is TGTGCCAGCAGCACCGGGACAGATAGCAATCAGCCCCAGCATTTT. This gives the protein CASSTGTDSNQPQHF.

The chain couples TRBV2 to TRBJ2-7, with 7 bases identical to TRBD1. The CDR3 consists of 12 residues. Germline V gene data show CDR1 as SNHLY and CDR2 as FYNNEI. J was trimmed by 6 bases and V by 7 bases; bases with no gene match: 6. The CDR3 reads CASNRGQGEQYF. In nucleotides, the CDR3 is TGTGCCAGCAATAGGGGGCAGGGCGAGCAGTACTTC.

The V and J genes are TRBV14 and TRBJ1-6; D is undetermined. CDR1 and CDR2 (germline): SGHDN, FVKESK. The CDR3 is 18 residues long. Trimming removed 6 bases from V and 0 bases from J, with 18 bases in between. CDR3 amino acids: CASSLMIDSSSYNSPLHF. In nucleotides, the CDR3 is TGTGCCAGCAGTCTTATGATCGACTCGAGCTCCTATAATTCACCCCTCCACTTT.

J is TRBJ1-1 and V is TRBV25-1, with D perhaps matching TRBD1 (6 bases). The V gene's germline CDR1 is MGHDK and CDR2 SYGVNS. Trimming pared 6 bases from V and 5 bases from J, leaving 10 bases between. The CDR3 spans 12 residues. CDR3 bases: TGTGCCAGCAGACAGGGTTTGACTGAAGCTTTCTTT. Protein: CASRQGLTEAFF.

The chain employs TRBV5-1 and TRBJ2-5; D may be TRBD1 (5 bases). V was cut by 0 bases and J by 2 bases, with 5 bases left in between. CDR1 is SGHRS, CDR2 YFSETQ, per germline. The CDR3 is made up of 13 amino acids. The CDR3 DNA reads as TGCGCCAGCAGCTTGGGACAGCAAGAGACCCAGTACTTC. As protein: CASSLGQQETQYF.

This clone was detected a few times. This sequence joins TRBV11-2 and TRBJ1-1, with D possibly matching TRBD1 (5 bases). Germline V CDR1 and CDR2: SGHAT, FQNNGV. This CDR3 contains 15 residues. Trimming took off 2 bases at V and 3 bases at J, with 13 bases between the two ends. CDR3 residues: CASSLSGGVDTEAFF. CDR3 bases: TGTGCCAGCAGCTTAAGTGGGGGGGTGGACACTGAAGCTTTCTTT.

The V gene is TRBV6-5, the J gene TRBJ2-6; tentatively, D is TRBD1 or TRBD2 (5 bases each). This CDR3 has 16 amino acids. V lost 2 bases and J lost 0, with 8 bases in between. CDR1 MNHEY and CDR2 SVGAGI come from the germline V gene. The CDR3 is CASSYGDLSGANVLTF. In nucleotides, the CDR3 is TGTGCCAGCAGTTACGGGGACCTCTCTGGGGCCAACGTCCTGACTTTC.

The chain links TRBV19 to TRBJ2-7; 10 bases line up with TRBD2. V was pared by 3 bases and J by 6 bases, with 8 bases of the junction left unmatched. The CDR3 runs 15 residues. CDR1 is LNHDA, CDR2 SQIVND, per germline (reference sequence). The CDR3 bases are TGTGCCAGTAGTATTAATCCTAGCGGGAGTACCGAGCAGTACTTC. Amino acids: CASSINPSGSTEQYF.

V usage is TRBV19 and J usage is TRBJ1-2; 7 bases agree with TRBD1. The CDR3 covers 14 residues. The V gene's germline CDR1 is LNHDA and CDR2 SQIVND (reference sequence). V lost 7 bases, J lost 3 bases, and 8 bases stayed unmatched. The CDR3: CASINRGFDYGYTF. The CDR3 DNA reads TGTGCCAGTATAAACAGGGGATTTGACTATGGCTACACCTTC.

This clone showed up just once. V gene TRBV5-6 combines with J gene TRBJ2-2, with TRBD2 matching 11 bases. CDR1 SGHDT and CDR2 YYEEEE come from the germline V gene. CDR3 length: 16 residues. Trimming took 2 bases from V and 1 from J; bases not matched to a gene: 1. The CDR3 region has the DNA TGTGCCAGCAGCTTCACTAGCGGGAGGAACACCGGGGAGCTGTTTTTT. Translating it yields CASSFTSGRNTGELFF.

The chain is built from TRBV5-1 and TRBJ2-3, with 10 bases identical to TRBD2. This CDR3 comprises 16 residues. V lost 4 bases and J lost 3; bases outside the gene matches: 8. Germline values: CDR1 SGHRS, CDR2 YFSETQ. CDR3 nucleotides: TGCGCCAGCAGCGAAGAGCGGGGGGGAGGTACAGATACGCAGTATTTT. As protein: CASSEERGGGTDTQYF.

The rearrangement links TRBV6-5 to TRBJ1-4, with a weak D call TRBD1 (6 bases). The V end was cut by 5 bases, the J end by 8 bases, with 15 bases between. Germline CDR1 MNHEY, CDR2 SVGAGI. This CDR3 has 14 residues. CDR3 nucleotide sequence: TGTGCCAGCAGTCCACCTAACAGGGTCGAAAAACTGTTTTTT. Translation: CASSPPNRVEKLFF.

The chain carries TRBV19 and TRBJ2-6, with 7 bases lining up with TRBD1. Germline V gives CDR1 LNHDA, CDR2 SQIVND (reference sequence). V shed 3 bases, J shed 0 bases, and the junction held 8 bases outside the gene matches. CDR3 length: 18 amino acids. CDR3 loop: CASSMRDSPSSGANVLTF. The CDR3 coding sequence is TGTGCCAGTAGTATGAGGGACAGCCCTAGCTCTGGGGCCAACGTCCTGACTTTC.

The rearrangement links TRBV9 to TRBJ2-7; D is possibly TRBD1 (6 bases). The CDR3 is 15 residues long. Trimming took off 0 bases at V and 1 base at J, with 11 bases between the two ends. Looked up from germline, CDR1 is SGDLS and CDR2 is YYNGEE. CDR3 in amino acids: CASSVATGNSYEQYF. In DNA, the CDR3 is TGTGCCAGCAGCGTAGCGACAGGTAATTCCTACGAGCAGTACTTC.

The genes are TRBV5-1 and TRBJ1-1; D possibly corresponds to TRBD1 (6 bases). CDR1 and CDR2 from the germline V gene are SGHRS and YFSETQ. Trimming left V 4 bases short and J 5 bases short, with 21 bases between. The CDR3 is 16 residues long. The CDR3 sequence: CASSHRDKVEGTEAFF. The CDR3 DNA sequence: TGCGCCAGCAGCCACCGGGACAAGGTTGAGGGTACTGAAGCTTTCTTT.

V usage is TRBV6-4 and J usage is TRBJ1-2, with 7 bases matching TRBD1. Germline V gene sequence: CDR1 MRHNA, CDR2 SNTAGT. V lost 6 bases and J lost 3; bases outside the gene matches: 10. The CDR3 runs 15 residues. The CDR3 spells CASRTGYWSHYGYTF. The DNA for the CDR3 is TGTGCCAGCAGGACAGGGTACTGGAGTCACTATGGCTACACCTTC.

In DNA, the CDR3 is TGTGCCAGCACCCAAGGGTATACGCAGTATTTT. Its protein is CASTQGYTQYF. The chain couples TRBV5-4 to TRBJ2-3; D unclear. The CDR3 loop spans 11 amino acids. Germline V gene data show CDR1 as SGHNT and CDR2 as YYREEE (reference sequence). V shed 6 bases and J shed 7 bases, with 9 bases lying between them.

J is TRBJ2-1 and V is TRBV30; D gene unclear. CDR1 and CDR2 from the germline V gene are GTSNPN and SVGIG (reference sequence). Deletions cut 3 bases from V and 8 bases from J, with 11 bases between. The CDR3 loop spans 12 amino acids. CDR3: CAWSQFSDEQFF. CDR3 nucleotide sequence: TGTGCCTGGAGCCAATTTTCGGATGAGCAGTTCTTC.

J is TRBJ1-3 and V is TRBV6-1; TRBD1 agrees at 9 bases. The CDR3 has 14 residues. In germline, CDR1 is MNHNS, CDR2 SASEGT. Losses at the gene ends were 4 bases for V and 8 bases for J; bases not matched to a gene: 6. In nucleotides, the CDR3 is TGTGCCAGCAGTGCTCCGGGACAGGGACACACCATATATTTT. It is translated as CASSAPGQGHTIYF.

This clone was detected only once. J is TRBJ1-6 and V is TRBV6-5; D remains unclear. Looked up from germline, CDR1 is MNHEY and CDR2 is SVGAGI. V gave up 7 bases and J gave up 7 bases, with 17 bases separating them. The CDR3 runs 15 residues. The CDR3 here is CASTKDLSLNSPLHF. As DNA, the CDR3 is TGTGCCAGCACCAAGGACCTTAGCCTAAATTCACCCCTCCACTTT.

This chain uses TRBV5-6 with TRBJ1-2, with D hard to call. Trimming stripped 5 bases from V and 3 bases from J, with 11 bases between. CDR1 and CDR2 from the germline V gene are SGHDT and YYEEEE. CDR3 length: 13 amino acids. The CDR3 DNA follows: TGTGCCAGCAGTGTCACAAAACACTATGGCTACACCTTC. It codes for CASSVTKHYGYTF.

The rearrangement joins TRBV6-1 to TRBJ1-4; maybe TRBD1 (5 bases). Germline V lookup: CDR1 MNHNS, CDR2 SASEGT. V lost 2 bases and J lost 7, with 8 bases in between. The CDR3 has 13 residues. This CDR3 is CASSELTVEKLFF. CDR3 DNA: TGTGCCAGCAGTGAATTGACAGTTGAAAAACTGTTTTTT.

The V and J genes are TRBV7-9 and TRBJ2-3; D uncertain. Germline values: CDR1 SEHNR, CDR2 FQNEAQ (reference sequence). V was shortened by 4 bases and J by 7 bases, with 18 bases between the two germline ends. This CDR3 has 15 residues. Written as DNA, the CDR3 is TGTGCCAGCAGCTCTTTTCGCCTTCCGAAAAATACGCAGTATTTT. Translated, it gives CASSSFRLPKNTQYF.

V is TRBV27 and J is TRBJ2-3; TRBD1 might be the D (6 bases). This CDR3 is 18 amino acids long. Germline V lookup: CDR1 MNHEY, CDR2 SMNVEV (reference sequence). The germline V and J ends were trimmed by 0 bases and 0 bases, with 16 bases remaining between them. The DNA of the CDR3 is TGTGCCAGCAGTTTATCCGGTTTGGGGGCCCAGAGCACAGATACGCAGTATTTT. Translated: CASSLSGLGAQSTDTQYF.

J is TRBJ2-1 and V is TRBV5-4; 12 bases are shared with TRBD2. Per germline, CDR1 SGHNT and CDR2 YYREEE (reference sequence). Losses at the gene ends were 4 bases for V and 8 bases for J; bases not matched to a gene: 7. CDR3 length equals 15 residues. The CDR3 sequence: CASSRTSGMSDEQFF. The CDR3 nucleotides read TGTGCCAGCAGCCGGACTAGCGGGATGTCGGATGAGCAGTTCTTC.